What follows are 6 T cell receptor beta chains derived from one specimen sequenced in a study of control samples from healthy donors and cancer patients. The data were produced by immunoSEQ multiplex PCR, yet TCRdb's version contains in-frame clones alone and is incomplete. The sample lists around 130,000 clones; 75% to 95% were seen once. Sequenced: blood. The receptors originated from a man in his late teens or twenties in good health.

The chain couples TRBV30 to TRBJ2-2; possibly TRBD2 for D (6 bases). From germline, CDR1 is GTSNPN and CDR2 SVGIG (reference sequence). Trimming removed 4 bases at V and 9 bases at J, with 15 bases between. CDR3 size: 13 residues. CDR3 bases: TGTGCCTGGATGGTTGGGGCGGGGCGGGAGCTGTTTTTT. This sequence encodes CAWMVGAGRELFF.

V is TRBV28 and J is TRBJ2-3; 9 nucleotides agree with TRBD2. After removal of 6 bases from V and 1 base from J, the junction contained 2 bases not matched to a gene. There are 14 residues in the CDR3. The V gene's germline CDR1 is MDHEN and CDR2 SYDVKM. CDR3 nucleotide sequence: TGTGCCAGCAGCGCTAGCGGGGGCACAGATACGCAGTATTTT. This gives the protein CASSASGGTDTQYF.

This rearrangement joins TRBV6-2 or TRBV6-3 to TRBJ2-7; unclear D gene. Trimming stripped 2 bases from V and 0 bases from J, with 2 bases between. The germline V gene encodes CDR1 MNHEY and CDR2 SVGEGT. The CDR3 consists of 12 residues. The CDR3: CASSYTSYEQYV. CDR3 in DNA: TGTGCCAGCAGTTACACCTCCTACGAGCAGTACGTC.

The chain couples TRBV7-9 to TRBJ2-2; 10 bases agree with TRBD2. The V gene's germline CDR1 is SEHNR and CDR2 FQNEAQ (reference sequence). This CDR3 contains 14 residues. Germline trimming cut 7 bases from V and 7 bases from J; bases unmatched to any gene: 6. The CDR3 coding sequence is TGTGCCAGCACCAAAGCGGGAGGGGGCGGGGAGCTGTTTTTT. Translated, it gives CASTKAGGGGELFF.

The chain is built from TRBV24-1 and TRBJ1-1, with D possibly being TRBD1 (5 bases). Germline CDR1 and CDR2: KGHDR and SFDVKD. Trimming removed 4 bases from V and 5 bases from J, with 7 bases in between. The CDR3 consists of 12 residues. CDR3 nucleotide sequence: TGTGCCACCAGTGACTGGGGGACTGAAGCTTTCTTT. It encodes CATSDWGTEAFF.

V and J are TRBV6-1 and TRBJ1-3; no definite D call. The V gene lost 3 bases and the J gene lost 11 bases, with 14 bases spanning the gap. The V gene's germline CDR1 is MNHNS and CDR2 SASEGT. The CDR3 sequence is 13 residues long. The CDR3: CASSEPRLYPIYF. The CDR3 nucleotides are TGTGCCAGCAGTGAGCCTCGATTATACCCCATATATTTT.